These T cell receptor beta chains were read from a single sample in a study of blood T cell repertoires in COVID-19. The data were produced by immunoSEQ multiplex PCR, yet TCRdb's version contains in-frame clones alone and is incomplete. The sample consists of more than 300,000 clones, approximately 90% of them appearing once. Sequencing input: PBMCs or T cells enriched from blood (not recorded which). These receptors came from a woman between 18 and 30 years old who had recovered from COVID-19. Both conserved end residues are part of each CDR3. A D gene is named only where the DNA matches it firmly. Only some rows state a clone size, as once, few, many or a class for expanded clones.

j_call | clone_size | v_call | d_call | cdr3_aa | cdr3_nt
TRBJ2-1 | NA | TRBV7-3 | NA | CASSLEDSSYNEQFF | TGTGCCAGCAGCTTAGAGGATAGCTCCTACAATGAGCAGTTCTTC
TRBJ2-2 | NA | TRBV7-2 | NA | CASSLAPARRANTGELFF | TGTGCCAGCAGCTTAGCGCCAGCCAGGAGGGCTAACACCGGGGAGCTGTTTTTT
TRBJ1-2 | NA | TRBV28 | NA | CASSKTGRIYGYTF | TGTGCCAGCAGCAAAACTGGGAGGATCTATGGCTACACCTTC
TRBJ2-3 | once | TRBV2 | NA | CASRRGTDTQYF | TGTGCCAGCAGGAGGGGCACAGATACGCAGTATTTT
TRBJ1-4 | NA | TRBV9 | NA | CASSPWGEAYEKLFF | TGTGCCAGCAGCCCTTGGGGGGAGGCTTATGAAAAACTGTTTTTT
TRBJ1-2 | NA | TRBV10-3 | TRBD1 | CAITQGATRYGYTF | TGTGCCATCACCCAGGGGGCTACCAGATATGGCTACACCTTC
TRBJ1-6 | NA | TRBV9 | TRBD1 | CASSEGTGSNSPLHF | TGTGCCAGCAGCGAGGGGACAGGGAGTAATTCACCCCTCCACTTT
TRBJ1-4 | NA | TRBV7-9 | NA | CASSFLEGGEKLFF | TGTGCCAGCAGCTTTTTGGAGGGAGGTGAAAAACTGTTTTTT
TRBJ2-5 | NA | TRBV5-1 | TRBD2 | CASSLAGAKETQYF | TGCGCCAGCAGCTTAGCGGGGGCAAAAGAGACCCAGTACTTC
TRBJ1-3 | once | TRBV2 | NA | CASRERGSTGNTIYF | TGTGCCAGCAGGGAAAGGGGGAGCACCGGAAACACCATATATTTT
TRBJ2-3 | NA | TRBV4-1 | NA | CASSQAQSSTDTQYF | TGCGCCAGCAGCCAAGCTCAGTCTAGCACAGATACGCAGTATTTT
TRBJ2-2 | NA | TRBV5-8 | NA | CASSPPADLNTGELFF | TGTGCCAGCAGCCCCCCCGCGGACTTGAACACCGGGGAGCTGTTTTTT
TRBJ2-7 | few | TRBV5-1 | NA | CASSFEAGAYEQYF | TGCGCCAGCAGCTTTGAGGCAGGGGCCTACGAGCAGTACTTC
TRBJ2-1 | few | TRBV29-1 | NA | CSVVGGSSYNEQFF | TGCAGCGTTGTGGGGGGATCGAGTTACAATGAGCAGTTCTTC
TRBJ2-7 | few | TRBV7-9 | NA | CASSSDTSYEQYF | TGTGCCAGCAGCTCGGACACGTCCTACGAGCAGTACTTC
TRBJ1-4 | NA | TRBV5-1 | NA | CASSLGHAPTNEKLFF | TGCGCCAGCAGCCTGGGACATGCACCAACTAATGAAAAACTGTTTTTT
TRBJ2-3 | NA | TRBV9 | TRBD2 | CASSVGPSGGITDTQYF | TGTGCCAGCAGCGTAGGCCCTAGCGGGGGGATCACAGATACGCAGTATTTT
TRBJ2-5 | NA | TRBV3-1/TRBV3-2 | NA | CASSQPRLEYQETQYF | TGTGCCAGCAGCCAACCCCGCCTAGAGTACCAAGAGACCCAGTACTTC
TRBJ1-2 | NA | TRBV27 | NA | CASSSTGLANYGYTF | TGTGCCAGCAGTTCTACAGGGCTAGCTAACTATGGCTACACCTTC
TRBJ1-2 | NA | TRBV10-3 | NA | CAISDEQGTRYTF | TGTGCCATCAGTGATGAACAGGGAACGCGCTACACCTTC
TRBJ1-1 | NA | TRBV19 | TRBD1 | CASSMESGGYTEAFF | TGTGCCAGTAGTATGGAGTCAGGGGGGTACACTGAAGCTTTCTTT
TRBJ2-5 | NA | TRBV7-3 | NA | CASSHYGHQQETQYF | TGTGCCAGCAGCCATTATGGACACCAACAAGAGACCCAGTACTTC
TRBJ1-2 | NA | TRBV4-1 | TRBD1 | CASSPGQGHNYGYTF | TGCGCCAGCAGCCCGGGACAGGGGCACAACTATGGCTACACCTTC
TRBJ1-6 | NA | TRBV18 | TRBD1 | CASSSGQGANSPLHF | TGTGCCAGCTCATCTGGACAGGGGGCAAATTCACCCCTCCACTTT
TRBJ1-6 | NA | TRBV5-1 | NA | CASSLNRQANNSPLHF | TGCGCCAGCAGCTTGAATAGACAGGCTAATAATTCACCCCTCCACTTT
TRBJ1-6 | NA | TRBV12-3/TRBV12-4 | NA | CATRAGHNSPLHF | TGTGCCACCCGAGCAGGGCATAATTCACCCCTCCACTTT
TRBJ1-5 | NA | TRBV6-5 | NA | CASRRQVNQPQHF | TGTGCCAGCAGGAGACAGGTCAATCAGCCCCAGCATTTT
TRBJ2-7 | NA | TRBV6-5 | NA | CASSYSVQSYEQYF | TGTGCCAGCAGTTACTCAGTGCAGTCCTACGAGCAGTACTTC
TRBJ2-3 | NA | TRBV15 | TRBD2 | CATSREKERLAGASTDTQYF | TGTGCCACCAGCAGAGAGAAAGAGAGACTAGCGGGGGCTAGCACAGATACGCAGTATTTT
TRBJ2-7 | NA | TRBV7-9 | NA | CASSPRDFPNYEQYF | TGTGCCAGCAGCCCCCGGGACTTTCCCAACTACGAGCAGTACTTC
TRBJ2-7 | NA | TRBV7-9 | TRBD1 | CASSQQGYEQYF | TGTGCCAGCAGCCAACAGGGGTACGAGCAGTACTTC
TRBJ1-2 | NA | TRBV7-9 | NA | CASSLEAAGYTF | TGTGCCAGCAGCTTAGAAGCGGCTGGCTACACCTTC
TRBJ1-3 | NA | TRBV6-5 | NA | CASSARTVPGNTIYF | TGTGCCAGCAGCGCACGGACAGTTCCTGGAAACACCATATATTTT
TRBJ1-5 | NA | TRBV5-6 | NA | CASSSRGVAQHF | TGTGCCAGCAGCTCCCGGGGGGTAGCCCAGCATTTT
TRBJ1-1 | NA | TRBV6-5 | TRBD1 | CASSWRQGVTEAFF | TGTGCCAGCAGTTGGCGACAGGGAGTCACTGAAGCTTTCTTT
TRBJ2-5 | NA | TRBV27 | NA | CASSSKTGQAKRPQYF | TGTGCCAGCAGCTCTAAAACCGGACAAGCTAAGAGACCCCAGTACTTC
TRBJ1-5 | NA | TRBV5-1 | NA | CASSLRGDSNQPQHF | TGCGCCAGCAGCTTGCGGGGGGATAGCAATCAGCCCCAGCATTTT
TRBJ2-1 | once | TRBV11-3 | TRBD1 | CASSRRRTGYNEQFF | TGTGCCAGCAGCAGACGAAGGACAGGCTACAATGAGCAGTTCTTC
TRBJ1-5 | NA | TRBV10-3 | TRBD1 | CAISELDRGQPQHF | TGTGCCATCAGTGAGTTGGACAGGGGTCAGCCCCAGCATTTT
TRBJ2-2 | NA | TRBV15 | TRBD1 | CATSRGQGANTGELFF | TGTGCCACCAGCAGAGGACAGGGGGCGAACACCGGGGAGCTGTTTTTT
TRBJ2-1 | NA | TRBV18 | NA | CASSSTTGQGGNEQFF | TGTGCCAGCTCATCGACGACCGGTCAAGGGGGCAATGAGCAGTTCTTC
TRBJ1-1 | NA | TRBV3-1/TRBV3-2 | NA | CASSQDRTEAFF | TGTGCCAGCAGCCAAGATCGTACTGAAGCTTTCTTT
TRBJ1-1 | NA | TRBV4-3 | NA | CASSQATARTEAFF | TGCGCCAGCAGCCAAGCCACAGCACGGACTGAAGCTTTCTTT
TRBJ1-5 | NA | TRBV7-2 | TRBD1 | CASSLSQGAGNQPQHF | TGTGCCAGCAGCTTGAGTCAGGGGGCCGGCAATCAGCCCCAGCATTTT
TRBJ1-1 | few | TRBV4-1 | NA | CASSQDGRGTEAFF | TGCGCCAGCAGCCAAGACGGTAGGGGAACTGAAGCTTTCTTT
TRBJ1-2 | NA | TRBV19 | NA | CASSGGQMNYGYTF | TGTGCCAGTAGTGGTGGACAGATGAACTATGGCTACACCTTC
TRBJ2-7 | NA | TRBV7-2 | TRBD2 | CASSWGLAGAYEQYF | TGTGCCAGCAGCTGGGGACTAGCGGGGGCCTACGAGCAGTACTTC
TRBJ2-7 | NA | TRBV5-1 | NA | CASSLWTGNSYEQYF | TGCGCCAGCAGCCTGTGGACGGGGAACTCCTACGAGCAGTACTTC
TRBJ2-2 | NA | TRBV4-3 | TRBD2 | CASSKSGGARTGELFF | TGCGCCAGCAGCAAAAGCGGGGGGGCCAGGACCGGGGAGCTGTTTTTT
TRBJ1-3 | NA | TRBV27 | NA | CASSPFVGPGSGNTIYF | TGTGCCAGCAGTCCGTTTGTCGGGCCGGGGTCTGGAAACACCATATATTTT
TRBJ2-1 | NA | TRBV19 | NA | CAIPIGQKSIWTRDNEQFF | TGTGCCATTCCCATAGGACAGAAATCTATCTGGACTAGGGACAATGAGCAGTTCTTC